These 2 T cell receptor beta chains originate from one sample sequenced in a study of ipilimumab plus nivolumab after autologous stem cell transplantation. Profiling relied on immunoSEQ multiplex PCR, and the TCRdb table lists in-frame clones only, not all of them. The sample shows over 75,000 clones, nearly 85% of them seen only once. Sequencing was performed on PBMCs, taken in a trial of ipilimumab plus nivolumab as post-transplant consolidation. These receptors were obtained from a male donor with diffuse large B-cell lymphoma.

This clone was observed a single time. The chain uses TRBV11-2 and TRBJ2-5; D may be TRBD1 (6 bases). The ends were cut back, 4 bases at V and 1 base at J, with 10 bases in the middle. Per the germline V gene, CDR1 is SGHAT and CDR2 is FQNNGV. The CDR3 is made up of 14 amino acids. In DNA form, the CDR3 reads TGTGCCAGCAGCTCGGGACACCTCCAAGAGACCCAGTACTTC. It specifies CASSSGHLQETQYF.

The chain recombines TRBV6-5 with TRBJ2-7; 7 positions agree with TRBD1. V dropped 9 bases and J dropped 7; count of bases not matched to a gene: 15. The CDR3 sequence is 14 residues long. Germline V gives CDR1 MNHEY, CDR2 SVGAGI. CDR3 nucleotides: TGTGCCAGTTCCCTGGGGCAGGGGGTGGGTGAGCAGTACTTC. Its translation is CASSLGQGVGEQYF.